A single sample is the source of the 7 T cell receptor beta chains below, sequenced in a study of beta chain features in type 1 diabetes. The sequenced template was cDNA made from the entire isolated RNA. Sequenced by immunoSEQ multiplex PCR; TCRdb stores in-frame clones only, minus some. The sample includes about 450,000 clones, approximately 10% of them seen just once. The specimen was naive CD4+ T cells from blood. The receptors here all came from a woman aged 18-30 years in good health.

The table lists this clone with a few counts. The chain couples TRBV7-9 to TRBJ2-7, with no clear D. Trimming took 2 bases from V and 6 from J, leaving 8 bases between them. CDR3 length: 12 residues. The V gene's germline CDR1 is SEHNR and CDR2 FQNEAQ (reference sequence). This CDR3 is CASSLQELEQYV. As DNA, the CDR3 is TGTGCCAGCAGCTTACAAGAGCTCGAGCAGTACGTC.

V and J are TRBV27 and TRBJ2-3; D ambiguous. V lost 2 bases and J 2 bases, leaving 5 bases between the germline ends. In germline, CDR1 is MNHEY, CDR2 SMNVEV (reference sequence). The CDR3 has 13 residues. CDR3 sequence: CASSLGVTDTQYF. Here the CDR3 DNA reads TGTGCCAGCAGTTTAGGGGTCACAGATACGCAGTATTTT.

The gene calls are TRBV7-8 and TRBJ2-1; 9 bases map to TRBD1. Germline CDR1 SGHVS, CDR2 FQNEAQ. Trimming at V came to 7 bases and at J to 3 bases, leaving 7 bases not matched to a gene. The CDR3 has 15 amino acids. This CDR3 is CASNIGTGLYNEQFF. The CDR3 nucleotides read TGTGCCAGCAATATCGGGACAGGGCTCTACAATGAGCAGTTCTTC.

This clone was seen more than once but under ten times. This chain joins TRBV9 and TRBJ1-1; D ambiguous. There are 12 residues in the CDR3. In germline, CDR1 is SGDLS, CDR2 YYNGEE. V lost 3 bases to trimming and J lost 3 bases, with 6 bases between them. CDR3 amino acids: CASSGAHTEAFF. In nucleotides, the CDR3 is TGTGCCAGCAGCGGGGCACACACTGAAGCTTTCTTT.

This clone was seen a few times. The V gene is TRBV7-9, the J gene TRBJ2-7; 7 positions agree with TRBD1. Per the germline V gene, CDR1 is SEHNR and CDR2 is FQNEAQ (reference sequence). Losses at the gene ends were 5 bases for V and 4 bases for J; bases not matched to a gene: 23. This CDR3 is 19 amino acids long. CDR3 DNA sequence: TGTGCCAGCAGCCTTATGGGAAGGGACCGAGGGGGCGCAAGGTACGAGCAGTACGTC. This gives the protein CASSLMGRDRGGARYEQYV.

A few counts support this clone. The chain carries TRBV29-1 and TRBJ2-3, with 7 bases that match TRBD1. CDR3 length: 13 amino acids. Germline CDR1 is SQVTM and CDR2 is ANQGSEA. The junction had 7 bases not matched to a gene; V was cut back by 7 bases and J by 3 bases. The CDR3 coding sequence is TGCAGCGGTCACAGGGGCGGTACAGATACGCAGTATTTT. Protein sequence: CSGHRGGTDTQYF.

In this sample, this clone turned up a few times. This chain links TRBV29-1 with TRBJ1-5; possibly TRBD1 for D (5 bases). V lost 4 bases and J 2 bases, leaving 15 bases between the germline ends. The CDR3 is 15 amino acids. The germline V gene has CDR1 SQVTM and CDR2 ANQGSEA. CDR3: CSVAHGGAGNQPQHF. The CDR3 DNA reads as TGCAGCGTTGCCCACGGGGGAGCAGGCAATCAGCCCCAGCATTTT.